One and the same sample provided the 13 T cell receptor beta chains below, sequenced in a study of a mutant IDH1 vaccine in newly diagnosed glioma. The antigens of these receptors remain unknown. As to time point: week 35, safety follow-up. Vaccinated patients received 300 ug of mutant IDH1 20-mer peptide per dose, with topical imiquimod. The table came from immunoSEQ multiplex PCR; TCRdb's copy has only in-frame clones and leaves some out. Of fewer than 45,000 clones listed, roughly 79% were seen once; the top ten hold roughly 4.5%. The sample in question was PBMCs, obtained from a glioma patient whose treatment included an IDH1 peptide vaccine. These receptor sequences come from a middle-aged woman with glioma. Some clones in this sample may be carry-over from other donors' samples.

The V call is TRBV15, the J call TRBJ1-5; D is possibly TRBD1 (6 bases). Per the germline V gene, CDR1 is LNHNV and CDR2 is YYDKDF (reference sequence). The CDR3 loop spans 13 amino acids. V lost 5 bases and J lost 6, with 11 bases in between. The CDR3 loop is CATSLQGRQPQHF. The CDR3 nucleotides read TGTGCCACCAGCCTACAGGGACGTCAGCCCCAGCATTTT.

The gene calls are TRBV19 and TRBJ2-2; TRBD2 aligns across 14 bases. Germline trimming cut 1 base from V and 6 bases from J; bases unmatched to any gene: 4. CDR1 LNHDA and CDR2 SQIVND come from the germline V gene (reference sequence). This CDR3 comprises 17 residues. This chain's CDR3 is CASSIAGLAGVPGELFF. The CDR3 DNA reads TGTGCCAGTAGTATAGCGGGACTAGCGGGAGTCCCCGGGGAGCTGTTTTTT. Full variable domain (remainder filled in from reference TRBV19 and TRBJ2-2): DGGITQSPKYLFRKEGQNVTLSCEQNLNHDAMYWYRQDPGQGLRLIYYSQIVNDFQKGDIAEGYSVSREKKESFPLTVTSAQKNPTAFYLCASSIAGLAGVPGELFFGEGSRLTVL.

The rearrangement uses TRBV9 and TRBJ1-5, with D perhaps matching TRBD1 (5 bases). CDR1 and CDR2 (germline): SGDLS, YYNGEE. Trimming took off 0 bases at V and 5 bases at J, with 12 bases between the two ends. The length of the CDR3 is 15 residues. This chain's CDR3 is CASSVDGASHQPQHF. Here the CDR3 DNA reads TGTGCCAGCAGCGTAGATGGGGCAAGCCATCAGCCCCAGCATTTT. Full variable domain (missing parts from reference TRBV9 and TRBJ1-5): DSGVTQTPKHLITATGQRVTLRCSPRSGDLSVYWYQQSLDQGLQFLIQYYNGEERAKGNILERFSAQQFPDLHSELNLSSLELGDSALYFCASSVDGASHQPQHFGDGTRLSIL.

This clone has only one observation. The chain recombines TRBV21-1 with TRBJ2-7; TRBD1, the table's D call, lacks a check against the DNA. TRBV21-1 is given as a pseudogene. The CDR3 sequence is 12 residues long. The CDR3 coding sequence is TGTGCCAGCTATAGGGGGCCCTACGAGCAGTACTTC. Its translation: CASYRGPYEQYF.

Remarks on this clone: One end of the junction does not line up with germline, which may come from a read error. The gene calls are TRBV13 and TRBJ2-5; 11 bases line up with TRBD2. From germline, CDR1 is PRHDT and CDR2 FYEKMQ (reference sequence). The CDR3 runs 17 residues. CDR3 bases: TGTGCCAGCAGTTTAGGTTTTAGCGGGGGGGCTCAAGAGACCCAGTACTTC. Translated: CASSLGFSGGAQETQYF. Based on the CDR3 plus reference TRBV13 and TRBJ2-5, the full variable domain is AAGVIQSPRHLIKEKRETATLKCYPIPRHDTVYWYQQGPGQDPQFLISFYEKMQSDKGSIPDRFSAQQFSDYHSELNMSSLELGDSALYFCASSLGFSGGAQETQYFGPGTRLLVL.

The rearrangement links TRBV27 to TRBJ1-3; perhaps TRBD1 as D (5 bases). From germline, CDR1 is MNHEY and CDR2 SMNVEV (reference sequence). V was pared by 3 bases and J by 4 bases, with 19 bases between. CDR3 length equals 17 residues. CDR3 in amino acids: CASSFGRGLREGNTIYF. CDR3 DNA: TGTGCCAGCAGTTTTGGGAGGGGCCTAAGGGAGGGAAACACCATATATTTT.

This clone occurred once. The chain recombines TRBV6-5 with TRBJ2-7; TRBD1 matches 8 bases. The CDR3 sequence is 15 residues long. The V gene's germline CDR1 is MNHEY and CDR2 SVGAGI. J lost 5 bases, V lost 4 bases, and 10 bases had no gene match. CDR3 amino acids: CASSSLGQGPHEQYF. Written as DNA, the CDR3 is TGTGCCAGCAGTTCCCTAGGACAGGGCCCCCACGAGCAGTACTTC.

The chain links TRBV5-6 to TRBJ2-7; D is uncertain. From germline, CDR1 is SGHDT and CDR2 YYEEEE. Trimming cost V 2 bases and J 0 bases, with 9 bases left between them. This CDR3 has 14 amino acids. CDR3 in amino acids: CASSLRVSSYEQYF. CDR3 DNA: TGTGCCAGCAGCTTAAGAGTTAGCTCCTACGAGCAGTACTTC.

The chain combines TRBV7-2 with TRBJ1-1; 10 nucleotides align to TRBD1. CDR1 is SGHTA and CDR2 is FQGNSA in the germline V gene. There are 16 residues in the CDR3. V was clipped by 4 bases and J by 1 base; unmatched bases: 6. In nucleotides, the CDR3 is TGTGCCAGCAGCTCTCCGGGACAGGGGAAGAACACTGAAGCTTTCTTT. Translated, it gives CASSSPGQGKNTEAFF.

This chain links TRBV27 with TRBJ2-1; 11 nucleotides align to TRBD2. J gave up 7 bases and V 6 bases, and 2 bases lay outside the gene matches. The CDR3 contains 13 residues. CDR1 MNHEY and CDR2 SMNVEV come from the germline V gene (reference sequence). The CDR3 loop is CASRGLAANEQFF. The CDR3 DNA reads TGTGCCAGCAGGGGACTAGCGGCAAATGAGCAGTTCTTC.

The chain couples TRBV18 to TRBJ2-7; D gene unclear. Per germline, CDR1 KGHSH and CDR2 LQKENI. V dropped 2 bases and J dropped 3 bases, with 11 bases sitting between them. The CDR3 covers 14 residues. CDR3 amino acids: CASSPVESGYEQYF. The CDR3 coding sequence is TGTGCCAGCTCACCAGTTGAGTCTGGCTACGAGCAGTACTTC.

The J gene is TRBJ2-3, the V gene TRBV7-2; 10 bases align to TRBD2. V trimming: 7 bases; J trimming: 0 bases; junction bases outside the gene matches: 10. Germline V gives CDR1 SGHTA, CDR2 FQGNSA. The CDR3 runs 17 residues. CDR3 residues: CASTATSGRRSTDTQYF. CDR3 DNA sequence: TGTGCCAGCACCGCGACTAGCGGGCGCCGTAGCACAGATACGCAGTATTTT. Complete variable domain (other parts from reference TRBV7-2 and TRBJ2-3): GAGVSQSPSNKVTEKGKDVELRCDPISGHTALYWYRQSLGQGLEFLIYFQGNSAPDKSGLPSDRFSAERTGGSVSTLTIQRTQQEDSAVYLCASTATSGRRSTDTQYFGPGTRLTVL.

This chain joins TRBV5-4 and TRBJ1-2, with 12 nucleotides matching TRBD1. There are 16 residues in the CDR3. J lost 7 bases, V lost 5 bases, and 12 bases had no gene match. The V gene's germline CDR1 is SGHNT and CDR2 YYREEE (reference sequence). CDR3 sequence reads: CASRAGRDRGQVGYTF. As DNA, the CDR3 is TGTGCCAGCAGGGCCGGGCGGGACAGGGGGCAAGTTGGCTACACCTTC.